Included here is one TCR beta chain sequence, with context. The target antigen is unknown. The data are from a study of shared clonotypes between healthy human individuals. The germline V and J ends were trimmed by 3 bases and 2 bases, with 17 bases remaining between them. In germline, CDR1 is LNHDA, CDR2 SQIVND (reference sequence). CDR3 size: 17 residues. The deep-level immunoSEQ assay was used. Sequencing was performed with immunoSEQ multiplex PCR; in TCRdb, only in-frame clones are kept and a portion is missing. Of 2,500,000 or so clones detected, roughly 93% appear once; the ten largest clones hold around 0.4%. Points from the study as a whole: In contrast to clonotypes shared by all four donors, non-shared clonotypes had lower generation probabilities.

The clonotype was recovered from a man aged 18 to 30 in good health. Some clones in this sample may be carry-over from other donors' samples. The sequencing input was naive CD4+ T cells from PBMCs. Subset meaning: CD45RA+ positively selected. V is TRBV19 and J is TRBJ1-5; the D gene is possibly TRBD1 (6 bases). The CDR3 is CASSILVWGRRNQPQHF. The CDR3 nucleotides are TGTGCCAGTAGTATTTTGGTCTGGGGGCGCCGCAATCAGCCCCAGCATTTT.